This TCR beta chain comes out of a study of blood T cell repertoires in COVID-19. Study context: PBMCs, B-cell-depleted T cells, or T cells provided the cDNA or gDNA that made up the material.

Seattle's enrolled individuals joined amid active infection and were then monitored longitudinally. Generated by immunoSEQ multiplex PCR, the TCRdb table keeps only in-frame clones and is missing some. The profile shows over 450,000 clones, about 89% of them singletons. The length of the CDR3 is 15 residues. V gave up 6 bases and J gave up 4 bases; unmatched junction bases: 8. Germline CDR1 is MDHEN and CDR2 is SYDVKM. The sequence came from a woman between 50 and 59 years old with COVID-19, enrolled during active disease. This chain uses TRBV28 with TRBJ1-5; 8 bases match TRBD1. Source material: peripheral blood. In DNA form, the CDR3 reads TGTGCCAGCAGAGAGTCAGGGGGCGGTAATCAGCCCCAGCATTTT. Its protein is CASRESGGGNQPQHF.